This TCR beta chain was sequenced during a study of shared clonotypes between healthy human individuals. This clone appeared a few times. Its antigen is not known. The sample has other DNA sequences that encode this CDR3 too. Unsorted samples relied on 89 million or so PBMCs, which served as the source of genomic DNA. Points from the study as a whole: An anticipated effect of sequencing depth on clonotype sharing among donors was recognized.

In the source study's methods: Quality scores were absent from the junction-only immunoSEQ sequences, so filtering differed. Assay: immunoSEQ multiplex PCR; the TCRdb copy retains only in-frame clones and omits some. D and trimming come from the DNA, and the V and J calls and clone size come from that table. The sample includes around 500,000 clones, approximately 80% of them seen just once. This CDR3 spans 14 amino acids. The V gene lost 0 bases and the J gene lost 4 bases, with 9 bases spanning the gap. Germline V gene lookup returns CDR1 MNHNS and CDR2 SASEGT. This receptor was taken from a woman aged 40 to 49 in good health. Some clones in this sample may be carry-over from other donors' samples. The sequencing sample was made of PBMCs. The chain couples TRBV6-1 to TRBJ1-2, with a possible D match to TRBD1 (5 bases). CDR3 nucleotides: TGTGCCAGCAGTGAAGCTGACAGATTCTATGGCTACACCTTC. This gives the protein CASSEADRFYGYTF.